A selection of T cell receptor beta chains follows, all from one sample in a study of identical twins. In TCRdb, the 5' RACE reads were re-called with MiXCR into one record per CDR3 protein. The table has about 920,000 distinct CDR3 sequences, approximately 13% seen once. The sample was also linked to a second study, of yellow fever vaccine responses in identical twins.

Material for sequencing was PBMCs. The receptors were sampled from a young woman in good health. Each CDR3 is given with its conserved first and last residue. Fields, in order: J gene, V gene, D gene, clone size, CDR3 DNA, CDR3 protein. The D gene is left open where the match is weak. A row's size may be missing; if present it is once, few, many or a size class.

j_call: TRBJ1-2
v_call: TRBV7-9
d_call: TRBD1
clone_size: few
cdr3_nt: TGTGCCAGCAGGGACAGGGCCCCCTACACCTTC
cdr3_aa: CASRDRAPYTF

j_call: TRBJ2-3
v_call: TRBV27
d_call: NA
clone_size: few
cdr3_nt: TGTGCCAGCGAGAGGCGCCGGGGCTCCCAGTTAGGTACAGATACGCAGTATTTT
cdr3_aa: CASERRRGSQLGTDTQYF

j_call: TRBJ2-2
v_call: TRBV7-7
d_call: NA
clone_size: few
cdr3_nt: TGTGCCAGCAGCCCAGGCGGGCGCCGGAACACCGGGGAGCTGTTTTTT
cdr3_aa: CASSPGGRRNTGELFF

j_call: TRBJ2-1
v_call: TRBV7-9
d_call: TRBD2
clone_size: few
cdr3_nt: TGTGCCACCACCGGACTAGCCCAACCCCATGAGCAGTTCTTC
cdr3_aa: CATTGLAQPHEQFF

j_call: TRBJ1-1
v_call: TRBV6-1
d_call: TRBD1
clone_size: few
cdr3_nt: TGTGCCAGCAGTATCTCCGGGACAGGGGGCTCGTTGAACACTGAAGCTTTCTTT
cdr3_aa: CASSISGTGGSLNTEAFF

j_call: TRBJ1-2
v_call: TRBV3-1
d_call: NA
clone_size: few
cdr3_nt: TGTGCCAGCAGCCACGGTTTACAGGGAGATGGCTACACCTTC
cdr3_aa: CASSHGLQGDGYTF

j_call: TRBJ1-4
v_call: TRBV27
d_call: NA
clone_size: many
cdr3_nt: TGTGCCAGCAGTCCCCGCCGACCGGAAAAACTGTTTTTT
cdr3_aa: CASSPRRPEKLFF

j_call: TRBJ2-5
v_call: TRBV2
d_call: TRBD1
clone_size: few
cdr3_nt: TGTGCCAGCAGTGAAGTGTCCCTCAGGGGGTACCAAGAGACCCAGTACTTC
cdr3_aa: CASSEVSLRGYQETQYF

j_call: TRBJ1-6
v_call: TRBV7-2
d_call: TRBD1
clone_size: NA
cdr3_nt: TGTGCCAGCAGCTTTAGGGGGCTCGGGTCCTATAATTCACCCCTCCACTTT
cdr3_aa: CASSFRGLGSYNSPLHF

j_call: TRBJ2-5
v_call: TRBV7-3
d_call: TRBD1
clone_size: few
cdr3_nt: TGTGCCAGCAGCGCGACAGGGGAAGAGACCCAGTACTTC
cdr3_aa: CASSATGEETQYF

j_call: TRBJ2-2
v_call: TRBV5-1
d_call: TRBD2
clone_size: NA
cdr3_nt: TGCGCCAGCAGCTTGGACAAGAGGGGTGTTGCTAGCGGAATCGGGGAGCTGTTTTTT
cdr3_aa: CASSLDKRGVASGIGELFF

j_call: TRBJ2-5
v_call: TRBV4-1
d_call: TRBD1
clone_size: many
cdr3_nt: TGCGCCAGCAGCCAAGGGGACAGGGATGGGGAGACCCAGTACTTC
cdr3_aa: CASSQGDRDGETQYF

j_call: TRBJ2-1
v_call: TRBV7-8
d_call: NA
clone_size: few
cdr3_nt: TGTGCCAGCAGCTTCATTACCGGGGTCCTCTCCTACAATGAGCAGTTCTTC
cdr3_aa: CASSFITGVLSYNEQFF

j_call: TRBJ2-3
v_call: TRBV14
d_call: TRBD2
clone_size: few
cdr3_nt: TGTGCCAGCAGCCAAGGCTCTAGCGGGAGAAGATGGACAGATACGCAGTATTTT
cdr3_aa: CASSQGSSGRRWTDTQYF

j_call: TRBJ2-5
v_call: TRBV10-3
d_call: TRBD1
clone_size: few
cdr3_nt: TGTGCCATCAGTGAGCAGTCAGGGGGATTTAAAGAGACCCAGTACTTC
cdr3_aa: CAISEQSGGFKETQYF

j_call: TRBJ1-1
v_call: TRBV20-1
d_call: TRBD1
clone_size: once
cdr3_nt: TGCAGTGCTAGGGCGGCTAACAGGGGGAACACTGAAGCTTTCTTT
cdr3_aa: CSARAANRGNTEAFF

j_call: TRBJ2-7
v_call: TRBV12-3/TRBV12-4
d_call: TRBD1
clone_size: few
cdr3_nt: TGTGCCAGCAACTCAGGGGGACCTCGGGACTTC
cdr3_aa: CASNSGGPRDF

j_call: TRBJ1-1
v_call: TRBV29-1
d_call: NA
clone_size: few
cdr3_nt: TGCAGCGTCTACGACAGGAACACTGAAGCTTTCTTT
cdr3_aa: CSVYDRNTEAFF

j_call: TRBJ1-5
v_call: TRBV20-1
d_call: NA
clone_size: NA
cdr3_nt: TGCAGTGCTAGAGATCTGGGTGCAGACTATCAGCCCCAGCATTTT
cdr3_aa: CSARDLGADYQPQHF

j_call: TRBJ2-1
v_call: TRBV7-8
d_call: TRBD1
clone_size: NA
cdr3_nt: TGTGCCAGCAGCCCGCGGACAGGGCCCCTAGGGGGTTACAATGAGCAGTTCTTC
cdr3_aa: CASSPRTGPLGGYNEQFF

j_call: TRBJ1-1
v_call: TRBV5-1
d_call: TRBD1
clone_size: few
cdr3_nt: TGCGCCAGCAGCCTAGCGGGGACAGATAACACTGAAGCTTTCTTT
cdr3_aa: CASSLAGTDNTEAFF

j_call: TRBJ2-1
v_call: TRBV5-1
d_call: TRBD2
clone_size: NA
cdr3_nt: TGCGCCAGCAGCCCAGCGGGAGCCCTACACAATGAGCAGTTCTTC
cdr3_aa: CASSPAGALHNEQFF

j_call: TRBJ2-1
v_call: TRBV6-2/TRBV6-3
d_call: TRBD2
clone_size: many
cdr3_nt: TGTGCCAGCAGTCAAACTAGCGGGAGGGCCAATGAGCAGTTCTTC
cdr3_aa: CASSQTSGRANEQFF

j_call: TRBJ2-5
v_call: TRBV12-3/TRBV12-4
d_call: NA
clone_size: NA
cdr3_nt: TGTGCCAGCAGGGGCTATGGGAGCGAGACCCAGTACTTC
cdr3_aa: CASRGYGSETQYF

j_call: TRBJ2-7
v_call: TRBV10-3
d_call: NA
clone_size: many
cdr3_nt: TGTGCCATCAGGGGGGGCTACGAGCAGTACTTC
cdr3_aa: CAIRGGYEQYF

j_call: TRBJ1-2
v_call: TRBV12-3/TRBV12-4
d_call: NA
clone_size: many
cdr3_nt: TGTGCCAGCTCTTTCTCTGGGCCGGCGGCGGGCTACACCTTC
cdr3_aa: CASSFSGPAAGYTF

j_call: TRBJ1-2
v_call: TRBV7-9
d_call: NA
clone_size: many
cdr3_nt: TGTGCCAGCAGCTTAGCCGAATATGGCTACACCTTC
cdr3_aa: CASSLAEYGYTF

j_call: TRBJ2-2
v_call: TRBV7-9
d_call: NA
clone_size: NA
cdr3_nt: TGTGCCAGCAGCTTCACCGTTGAAGGCGGGGAGCTGTTTTTT
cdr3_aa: CASSFTVEGGELFF

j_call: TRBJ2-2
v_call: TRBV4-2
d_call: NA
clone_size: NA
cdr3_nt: TGTGCCAGCAGCCAAGGGCTAAGACTAGGAGCCGGGGAGCTGTTTTTT
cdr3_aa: CASSQGLRLGAGELFF

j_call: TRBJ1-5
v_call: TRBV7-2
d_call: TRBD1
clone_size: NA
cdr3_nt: TGTGCCAGCAGCTTGGGACAGTATCAGCCCCAGCATTTT
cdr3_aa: CASSLGQYQPQHF

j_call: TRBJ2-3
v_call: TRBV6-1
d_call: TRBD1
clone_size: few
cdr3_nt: TGTGCCAGCAAGGGGACAGGGGGCGCGCGGGATACGCAGTATTTT
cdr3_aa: CASKGTGGARDTQYF

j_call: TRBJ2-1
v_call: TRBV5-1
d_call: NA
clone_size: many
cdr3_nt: TGCGCCAGCACAGCGGCAAGCTCCTACAATGAGCAGTTCTTC
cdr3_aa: CASTAASSYNEQFF

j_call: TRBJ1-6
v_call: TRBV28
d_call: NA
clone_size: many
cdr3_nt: TGTGCCAGCAGCCTTAGCCGGTACAATTCACCCCTCCACTTT
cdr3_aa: CASSLSRYNSPLHF

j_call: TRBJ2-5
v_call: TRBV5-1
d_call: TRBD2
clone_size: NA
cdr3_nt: TGCGCCAGCAGCTTGGGACTAGCGGGGGGGCTAGTTTATCCGGAGACCCAGTACTTC
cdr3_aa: CASSLGLAGGLVYPETQYF

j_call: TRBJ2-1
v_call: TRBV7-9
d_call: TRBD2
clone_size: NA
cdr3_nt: TGTGCCAGCAGCCAGGGACTAGCGGGAAAGCAGTTCTTC
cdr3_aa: CASSQGLAGKQFF

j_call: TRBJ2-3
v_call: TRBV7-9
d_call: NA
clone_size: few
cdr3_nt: TGTGCCAGCAGCTTAGGAACCCGGCCGCGAGAGCAGTATTTT
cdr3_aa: CASSLGTRPREQYF

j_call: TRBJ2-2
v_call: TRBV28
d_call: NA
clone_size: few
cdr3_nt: TGTGCCAGCAGTTTTTCCACAACAGGGAACACCGGGGAGCTGTTTTTT
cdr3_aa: CASSFSTTGNTGELFF

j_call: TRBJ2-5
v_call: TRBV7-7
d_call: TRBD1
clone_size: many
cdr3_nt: TGTGCCAGCAGCTTACAGGGGGCCGGAGAGACCCAGTACTTC
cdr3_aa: CASSLQGAGETQYF

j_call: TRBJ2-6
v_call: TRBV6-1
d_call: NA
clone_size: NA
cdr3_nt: TGTGCCAGCAGGGAAGGGCCTGGGGCCAACGTCCTGACTTTC
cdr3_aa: CASREGPGANVLTF

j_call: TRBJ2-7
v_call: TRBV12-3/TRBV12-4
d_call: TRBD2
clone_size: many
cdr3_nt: TGTGCCAGCAGTTTCGCGGGGGTCTCCTACGAGCAGTACTTC
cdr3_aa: CASSFAGVSYEQYF

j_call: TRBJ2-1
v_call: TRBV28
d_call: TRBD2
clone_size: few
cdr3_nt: TGTGCCAGCAGTAAATACGGGAGGCCCAGGGAGTTCTTC
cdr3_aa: CASSKYGRPREFF

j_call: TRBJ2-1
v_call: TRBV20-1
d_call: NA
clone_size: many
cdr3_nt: TGCAGTGCTAGAGCCCCGGTTGGGGATGAGCAGTTCTTC
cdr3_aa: CSARAPVGDEQFF

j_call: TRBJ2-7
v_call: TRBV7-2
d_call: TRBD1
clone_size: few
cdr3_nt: TGTGCCAGCAGCTTAGTATTCGGGACAGGGGTGAGTGAGCAGTACTTC
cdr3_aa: CASSLVFGTGVSEQYF

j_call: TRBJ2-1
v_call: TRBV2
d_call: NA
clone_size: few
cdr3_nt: TGTGCCAGCAGTGGGGTCGGATTCTCCTACAATGAGCAGTTCTTC
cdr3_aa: CASSGVGFSYNEQFF

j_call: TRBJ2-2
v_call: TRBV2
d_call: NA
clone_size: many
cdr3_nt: TGTGCCAGCAGGAGTCCCGGGGAGCTGTTTTTT
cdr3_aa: CASRSPGELFF

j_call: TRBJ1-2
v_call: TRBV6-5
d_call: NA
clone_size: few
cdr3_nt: TGTGCCAGCACCGACAGCGGCGGCTACACCTTC
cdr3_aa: CASTDSGGYTF

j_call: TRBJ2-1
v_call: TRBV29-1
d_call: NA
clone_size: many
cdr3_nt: TGCAGCGTTGAAGGGCAGGACTCCAGCTCCTACAATGAGCAGTTCTTC
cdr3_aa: CSVEGQDSSSYNEQFF

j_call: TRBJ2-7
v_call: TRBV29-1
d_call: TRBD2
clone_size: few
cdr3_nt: TGCAGCGTAGCCGGACTAGCGGGTCACCTCGCGCACCGCTACGAGCAGTACTTC
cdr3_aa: CSVAGLAGHLAHRYEQYF

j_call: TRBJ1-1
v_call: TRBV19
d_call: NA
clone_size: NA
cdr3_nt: TGTGCCAGTAGTGCGACAGGTTTCACTGAAGCTTTCTTT
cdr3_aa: CASSATGFTEAFF

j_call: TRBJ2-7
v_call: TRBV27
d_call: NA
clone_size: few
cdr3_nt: TGTGCCAGCAGTTCGGGTATTGGTAAGCAGTACTTC
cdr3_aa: CASSSGIGKQYF

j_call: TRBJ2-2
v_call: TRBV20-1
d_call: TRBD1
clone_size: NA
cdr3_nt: TGCAGTGCCAAGGACAGGGTTCAAGGGGAGCTGTTTTTT
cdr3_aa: CSAKDRVQGELFF

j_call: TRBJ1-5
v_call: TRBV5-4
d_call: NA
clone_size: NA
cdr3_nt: TGTGCCAGCAGCTTGGACGGTTCCGGGGATCAGCCCCAGCATTTT
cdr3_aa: CASSLDGSGDQPQHF

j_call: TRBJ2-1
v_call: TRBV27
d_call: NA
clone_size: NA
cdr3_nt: TGTGCCAGCAGCCAGGGTATCCCCTACAATGAGCAGTTCTTC
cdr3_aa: CASSQGIPYNEQFF

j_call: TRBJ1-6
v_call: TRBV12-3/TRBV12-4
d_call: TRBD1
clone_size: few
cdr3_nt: TGTGCCAGCAGCTCGGACAGGAGCCATTCACCCCTCCACTTT
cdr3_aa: CASSSDRSHSPLHF

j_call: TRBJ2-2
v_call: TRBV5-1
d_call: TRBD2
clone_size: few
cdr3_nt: TGCGCCAGCAGCTTGACCTCTCCTAGCGGGGGGGCTGGGACCGGGGAGCTGTTTTTT
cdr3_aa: CASSLTSPSGGAGTGELFF